This TCR beta chain was found in a study of cytomegalovirus exposure and HLA in healthy donors. Study-wide findings and caveats: Later on, a genetic analysis was performed. It linked a missense variant in DCLRE1C with V- and J-gene trimming of TCR beta.

PCR employed 60 Vbeta and 13 Jbeta primers. Sequenced by immunoSEQ multiplex PCR; TCRdb stores in-frame clones only, minus some. Among about 190,000 clones, around 78% were seen once, and the ten largest hold 13% to 15%. This clone occurred a few times. Its antigen is currently unknown. The sample was PBMCs. This sequence was found in a woman younger than 45 in good health and CMV-seropositive.

The CDR3 region is CASSFGGINSGNTIYF. The CDR3 DNA reads as TGTGCCAGCAGCTTTGGGGGGATAAACTCTGGAAACACCATATATTTT. This sequence joins TRBV7-9 and TRBJ1-3, with a tentative D call TRBD1 (5 bases). Between the trimmed V and J ends, which lost 3 bases and 0 bases, there was a span of 12 bases. CDR1 and CDR2 from the germline V gene are SEHNR and FQNEAQ (reference sequence). The CDR3 extends over 16 amino acids.